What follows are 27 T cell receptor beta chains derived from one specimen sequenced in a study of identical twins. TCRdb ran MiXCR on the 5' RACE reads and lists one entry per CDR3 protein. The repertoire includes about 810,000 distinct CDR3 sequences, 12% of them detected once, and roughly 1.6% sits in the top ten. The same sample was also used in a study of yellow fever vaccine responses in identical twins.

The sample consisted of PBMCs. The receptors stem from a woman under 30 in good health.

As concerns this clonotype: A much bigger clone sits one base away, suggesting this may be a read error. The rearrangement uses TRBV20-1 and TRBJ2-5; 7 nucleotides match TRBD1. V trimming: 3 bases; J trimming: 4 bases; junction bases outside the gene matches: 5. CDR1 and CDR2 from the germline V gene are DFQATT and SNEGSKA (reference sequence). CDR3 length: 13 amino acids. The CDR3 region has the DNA TGCAGTGCTAGGATAACAGGGGTAGAGACCCAGTACTTC. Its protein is CSARITGVETQYF.

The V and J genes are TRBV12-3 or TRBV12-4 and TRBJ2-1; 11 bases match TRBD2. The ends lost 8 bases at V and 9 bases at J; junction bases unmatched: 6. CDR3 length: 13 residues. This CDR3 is CASYGTSGGEQFF. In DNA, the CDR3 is TGTGCCAGCTACGGGACTAGCGGCGGTGAGCAGTTCTTC.

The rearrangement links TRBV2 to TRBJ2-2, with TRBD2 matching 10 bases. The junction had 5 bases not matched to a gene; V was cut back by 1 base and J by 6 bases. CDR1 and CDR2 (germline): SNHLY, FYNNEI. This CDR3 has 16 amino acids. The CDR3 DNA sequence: TGTGCCAGCAGTGAAGAGCTAGCGGGAGAATCCGGGGAGCTGTTTTTT. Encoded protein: CASSEELAGESGELFF.

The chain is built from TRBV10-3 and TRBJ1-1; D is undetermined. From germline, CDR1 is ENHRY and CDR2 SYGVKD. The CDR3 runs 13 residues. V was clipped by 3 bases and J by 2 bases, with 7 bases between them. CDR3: CAISDSYNTEAFF. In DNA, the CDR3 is TGTGCCATCAGTGATTCGTACAACACTGAAGCTTTCTTT.

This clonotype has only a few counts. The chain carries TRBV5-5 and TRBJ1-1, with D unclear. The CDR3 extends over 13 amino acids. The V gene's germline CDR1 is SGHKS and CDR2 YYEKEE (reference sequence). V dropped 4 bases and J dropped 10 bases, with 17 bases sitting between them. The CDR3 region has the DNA TGTGCCAGCAGCCCACCGCTGACACTGGGAGCTTTCTTT. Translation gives CASSPPLTLGAFF.

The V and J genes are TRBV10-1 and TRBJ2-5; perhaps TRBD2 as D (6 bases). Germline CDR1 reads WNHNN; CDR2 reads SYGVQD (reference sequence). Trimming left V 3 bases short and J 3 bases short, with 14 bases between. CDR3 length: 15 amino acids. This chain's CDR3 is CASSDTKVAEETQYF. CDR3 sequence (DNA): TGCGCCAGCAGTGACACCAAGGTAGCGGAAGAGACCCAGTACTTC.

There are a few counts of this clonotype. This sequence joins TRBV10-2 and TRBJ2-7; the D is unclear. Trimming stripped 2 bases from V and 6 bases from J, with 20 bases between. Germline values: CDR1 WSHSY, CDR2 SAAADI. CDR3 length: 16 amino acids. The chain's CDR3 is CASSESSASFLREQYF. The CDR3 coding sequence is TGCGCCAGCAGTGAGAGTTCCGCTTCTTTCCTTCGCGAGCAGTACTTC.

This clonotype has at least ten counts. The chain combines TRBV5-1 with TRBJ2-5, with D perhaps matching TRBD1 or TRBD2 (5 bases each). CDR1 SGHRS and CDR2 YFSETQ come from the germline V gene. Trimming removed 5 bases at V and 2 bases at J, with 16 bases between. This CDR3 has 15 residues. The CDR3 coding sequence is TGCGCCAGCAGACTAAACGGGACGTCACAAGAGACCCAGTACTTC. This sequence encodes CASRLNGTSQETQYF.

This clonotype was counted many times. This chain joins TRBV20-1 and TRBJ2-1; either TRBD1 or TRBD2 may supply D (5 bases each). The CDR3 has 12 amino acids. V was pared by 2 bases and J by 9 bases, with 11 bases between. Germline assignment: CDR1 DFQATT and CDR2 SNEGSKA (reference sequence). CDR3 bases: TGCAGTGCTAGATACTGGGGGATTGAGCAGTTCTTC. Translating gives CSARYWGIEQFF.

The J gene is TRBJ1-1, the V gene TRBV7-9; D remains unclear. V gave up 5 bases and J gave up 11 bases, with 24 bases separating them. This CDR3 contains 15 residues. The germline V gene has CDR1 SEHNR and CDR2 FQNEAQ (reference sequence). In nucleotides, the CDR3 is TGTGCCAGCAGCCCCTACGGCCAAGACCACTTTTACGCTTTCTTT. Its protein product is CASSPYGQDHFYAFF.

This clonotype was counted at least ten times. CDR3 protein: CASSLAQGARTDTQYF. CDR3 bases: TGTGCCAGCAGCTTAGCGCAGGGGGCGCGGACAGATACGCAGTATTTT. The rearrangement links TRBV7-9 to TRBJ2-3, with 8 nucleotides matching TRBD1. Per the germline V gene, CDR1 is SEHNR and CDR2 is FQNEAQ (reference sequence). With V trimmed by 0 bases and J by 3 bases, 5 bases remained unmatched. The CDR3 has 16 residues.

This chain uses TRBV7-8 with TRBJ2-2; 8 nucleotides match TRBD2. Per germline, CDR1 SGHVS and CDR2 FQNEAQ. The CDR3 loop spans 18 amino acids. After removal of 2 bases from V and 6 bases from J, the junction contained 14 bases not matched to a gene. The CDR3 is CASSLPIGREGLAGELFF. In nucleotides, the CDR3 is TGTGCCAGCAGCTTACCAATCGGGAGGGAGGGCCTGGCCGGGGAGCTGTTTTTT.

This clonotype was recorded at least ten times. The CDR3 DNA is TGTGCCAGCAGTTTTGGAGGGGGTTATGAGCAGTTCTTC. Translation: CASSFGGGYEQFF. This chain uses TRBV27 with TRBJ2-1, with D perhaps TRBD1 or TRBD2 (6 bases each). This CDR3 comprises 13 residues. The V gene lost 3 bases and the J gene lost 8 bases, with 11 bases spanning the gap. CDR1 and CDR2 from the germline V gene are MNHEY and SMNVEV (reference sequence).

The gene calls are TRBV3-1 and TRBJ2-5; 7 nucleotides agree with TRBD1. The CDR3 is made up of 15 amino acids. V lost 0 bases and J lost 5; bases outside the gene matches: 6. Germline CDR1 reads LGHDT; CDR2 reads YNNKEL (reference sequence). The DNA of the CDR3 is TGTGCCAGCAGCCAAGAGGAGACAGGGTTGGAGACCCAGTACTTC. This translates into CASSQEETGLETQYF.

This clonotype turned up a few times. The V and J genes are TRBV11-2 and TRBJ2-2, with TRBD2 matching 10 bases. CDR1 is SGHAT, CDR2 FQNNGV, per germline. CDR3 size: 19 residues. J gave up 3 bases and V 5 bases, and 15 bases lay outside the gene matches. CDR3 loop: CASSPFQASGSDYTGELFF. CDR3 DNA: TGTGCCAGCAGCCCGTTTCAGGCTAGCGGGAGTGATTACACCGGGGAGCTGTTTTTT.

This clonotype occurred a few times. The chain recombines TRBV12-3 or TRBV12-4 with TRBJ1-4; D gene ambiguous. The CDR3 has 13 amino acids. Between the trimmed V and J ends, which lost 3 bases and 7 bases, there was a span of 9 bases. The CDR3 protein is CASSFVPGEKLFF. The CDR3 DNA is TGTGCCAGCAGTTTTGTCCCGGGTGAAAAACTGTTTTTT.

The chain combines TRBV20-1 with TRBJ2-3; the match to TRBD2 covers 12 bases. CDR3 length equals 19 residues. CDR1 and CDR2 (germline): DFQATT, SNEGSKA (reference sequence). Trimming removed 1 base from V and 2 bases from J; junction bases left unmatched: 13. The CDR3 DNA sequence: TGCAGTGCTAGAGCGACTAGCGGGAGAGGAGTGGGGTCCACAGATACGCAGTATTTT. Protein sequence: CSARATSGRGVGSTDTQYF.

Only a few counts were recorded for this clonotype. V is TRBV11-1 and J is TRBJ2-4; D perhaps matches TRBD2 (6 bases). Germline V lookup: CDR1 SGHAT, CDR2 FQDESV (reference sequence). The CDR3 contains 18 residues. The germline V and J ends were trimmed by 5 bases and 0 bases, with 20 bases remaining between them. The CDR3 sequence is CASSPPRLDFLAKNIQYF. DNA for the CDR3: TGTGCCAGCAGCCCCCCGCGACTAGACTTCTTAGCCAAAAACATTCAGTACTTC. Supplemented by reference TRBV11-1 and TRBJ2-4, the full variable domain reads EAEVAQSPRYKITEKSQAVAFWCDPISGHATLYWYRQILGQGPELLVQFQDESVVDDSQLPKDRFSAERLKGVDSTLKIQPAELGDSAMYLCASSPPRLDFLAKNIQYFGAGTRLSVL.

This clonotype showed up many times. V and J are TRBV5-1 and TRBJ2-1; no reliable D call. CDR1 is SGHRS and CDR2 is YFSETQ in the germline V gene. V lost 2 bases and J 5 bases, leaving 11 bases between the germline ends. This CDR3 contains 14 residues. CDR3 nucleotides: TGCGCCAGCAGCTTATATACGGAAAACAATGAGCAGTTCTTC. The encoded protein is CASSLYTENNEQFF.

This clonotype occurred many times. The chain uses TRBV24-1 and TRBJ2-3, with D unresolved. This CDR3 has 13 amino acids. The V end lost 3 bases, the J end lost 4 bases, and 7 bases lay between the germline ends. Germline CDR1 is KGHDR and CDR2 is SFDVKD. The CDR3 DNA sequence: TGTGCCACCAGTGATCCCCCGCCAGATACGCAGTATTTT. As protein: CATSDPPPDTQYF.

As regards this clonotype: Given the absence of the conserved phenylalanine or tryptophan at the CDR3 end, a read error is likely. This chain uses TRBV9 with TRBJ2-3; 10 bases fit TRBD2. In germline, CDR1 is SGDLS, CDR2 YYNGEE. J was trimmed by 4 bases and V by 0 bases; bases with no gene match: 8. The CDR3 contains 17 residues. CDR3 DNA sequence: TGTGCCAGCAGCGTAGCAGGTCTAGCGGGAGAATCAGATACGCAGTATCTT. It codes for CASSVAGLAGESDTQYL.

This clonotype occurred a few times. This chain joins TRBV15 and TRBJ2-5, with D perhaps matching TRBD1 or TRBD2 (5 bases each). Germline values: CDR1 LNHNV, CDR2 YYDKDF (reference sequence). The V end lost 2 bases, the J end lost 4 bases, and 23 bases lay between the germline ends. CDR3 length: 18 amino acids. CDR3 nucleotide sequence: TGTGCCACCAGCAGAACCAAAAGTACGGGACCCAAAGGAGAGACCCAGTACTTC. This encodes CATSRTKSTGPKGETQYF.

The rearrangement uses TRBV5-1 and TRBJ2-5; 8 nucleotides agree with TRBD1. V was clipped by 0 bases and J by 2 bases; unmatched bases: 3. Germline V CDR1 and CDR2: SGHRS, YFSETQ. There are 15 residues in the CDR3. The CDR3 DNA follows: TGCGCCAGCAGCTTGGGGGACAGGAGACAAGAGACCCAGTACTTC. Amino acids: CASSLGDRRQETQYF. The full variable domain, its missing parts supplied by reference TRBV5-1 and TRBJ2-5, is KAGVTQTPRYLIKTRGQQVTLSCSPISGHRSVSWYQQTPGQGLQFLFEYFSETQRNKGNFPGRFSGRQFSNSRSEMNVSTLELGDSALYLCASSLGDRRQETQYFGPGTRLLVL.

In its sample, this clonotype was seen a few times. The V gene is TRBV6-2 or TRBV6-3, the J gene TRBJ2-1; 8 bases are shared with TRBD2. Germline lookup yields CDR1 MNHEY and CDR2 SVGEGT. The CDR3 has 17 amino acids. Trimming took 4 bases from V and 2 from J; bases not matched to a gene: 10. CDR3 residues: CASSFPLVAGTYNEQFF. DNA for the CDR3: TGTGCCAGCAGTTTCCCTCTGGTAGCGGGGACCTACAATGAGCAGTTCTTC.

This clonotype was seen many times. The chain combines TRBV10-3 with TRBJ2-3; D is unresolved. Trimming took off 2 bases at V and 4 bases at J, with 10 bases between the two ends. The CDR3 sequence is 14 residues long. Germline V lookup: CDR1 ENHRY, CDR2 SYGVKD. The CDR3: CAISELQSSDTQYF. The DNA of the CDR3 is TGTGCCATCAGTGAGCTCCAATCATCAGATACGCAGTATTTT.

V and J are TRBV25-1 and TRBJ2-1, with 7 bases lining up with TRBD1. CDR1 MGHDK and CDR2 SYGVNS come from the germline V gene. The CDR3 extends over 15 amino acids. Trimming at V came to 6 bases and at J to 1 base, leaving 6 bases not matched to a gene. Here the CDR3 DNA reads TGTGCCAGCAGCTCACAGGGGCAATCCTACAATGAGCAGTTCTTC. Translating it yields CASSSQGQSYNEQFF.

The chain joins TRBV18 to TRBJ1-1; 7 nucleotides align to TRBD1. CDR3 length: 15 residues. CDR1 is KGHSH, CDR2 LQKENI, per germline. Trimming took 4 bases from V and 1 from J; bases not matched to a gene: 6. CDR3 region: CASSRGQSGNTEAFF. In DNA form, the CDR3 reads TGTGCCAGCTCACGGGGACAGTCTGGGAACACTGAAGCTTTCTTT.